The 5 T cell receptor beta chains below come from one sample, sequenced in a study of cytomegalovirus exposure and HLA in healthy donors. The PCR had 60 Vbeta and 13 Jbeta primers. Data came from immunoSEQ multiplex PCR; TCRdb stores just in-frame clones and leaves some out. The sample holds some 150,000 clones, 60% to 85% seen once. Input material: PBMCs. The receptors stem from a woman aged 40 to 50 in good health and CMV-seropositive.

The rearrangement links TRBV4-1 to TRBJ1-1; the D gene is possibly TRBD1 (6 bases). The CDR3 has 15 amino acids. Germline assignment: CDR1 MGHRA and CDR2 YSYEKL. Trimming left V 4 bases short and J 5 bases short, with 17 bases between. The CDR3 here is CASSLSTGTLTEAFF. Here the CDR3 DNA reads TGCGCCAGCAGCCTTAGTACAGGGACCTTGACTGAAGCTTTCTTT.

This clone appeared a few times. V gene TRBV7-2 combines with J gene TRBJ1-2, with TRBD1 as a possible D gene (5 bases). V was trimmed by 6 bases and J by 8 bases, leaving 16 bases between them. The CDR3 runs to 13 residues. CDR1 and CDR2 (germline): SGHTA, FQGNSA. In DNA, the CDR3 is TGTGCCAGCAGTTCCTCAGGGTTTTTAGGCTACACCTTC. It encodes CASSSSGFLGYTF.

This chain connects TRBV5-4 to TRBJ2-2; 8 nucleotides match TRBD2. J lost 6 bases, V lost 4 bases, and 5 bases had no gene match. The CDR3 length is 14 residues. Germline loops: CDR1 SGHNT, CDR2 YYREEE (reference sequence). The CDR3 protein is CASSTLAGPGELFF. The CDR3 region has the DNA TGTGCCAGCAGCACCCTAGCGGGCCCCGGGGAGCTGTTTTTT.

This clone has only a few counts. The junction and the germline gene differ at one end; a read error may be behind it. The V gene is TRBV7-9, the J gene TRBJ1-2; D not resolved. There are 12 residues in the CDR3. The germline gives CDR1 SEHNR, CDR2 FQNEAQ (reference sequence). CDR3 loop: CSSSLSSGGRAF. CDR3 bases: TGTTCCAGCAGCTTATCCTCTGGAGGTAGGGCCTTC.

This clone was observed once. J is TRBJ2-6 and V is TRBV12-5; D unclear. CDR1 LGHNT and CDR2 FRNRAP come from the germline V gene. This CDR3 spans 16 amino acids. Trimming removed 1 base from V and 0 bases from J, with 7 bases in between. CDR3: CASGLEAGSGANVLTF. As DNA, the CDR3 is TGTGCTAGTGGTTTGGAAGCAGGCTCTGGGGCCAACGTCCTGACTTTC.